The table lists the clone carrying this T cell receptor (beta chain) with a few counts. Antigen: not known. This sample is drawn from a study of early T cells in non-severe SARS-CoV-2 infection. Study context: The input, bulk RNA from unsorted whole blood, was sequenced, and chains were unpaired.

CDR3 length: 14 residues. The V end lost 1 base, the J end lost 10 bases, and 14 bases lay between the germline ends. Looked up from germline, CDR1 is GTSNPN and CDR2 is SVGIG (reference sequence). Researchers tagged individual cDNA molecules with unique molecular identifiers. From the 5' RACE reads, TCRdb called clonotypes with MiXCR, one entry per CDR3 protein. The sample includes approximately 68,000 distinct CDR3 sequences, around 9.1% of them seen just once. General study findings and limits: The matching step, a VDJdb search, favored anti-spike CD8 responses and missed private and CD4 specificities.

This material consisted of whole blood, taken at baseline. The source is an adult who was a healthcare worker with PCR-confirmed SARS-CoV-2 infection or an uninfected control (not recorded which). V is TRBV30 and J is TRBJ1-6; D not certain. The CDR3 loop is CAWSARPLRSPLHF. The CDR3 coding sequence is TGTGCCTGGAGTGCCAGACCGTTGAGGTCACCCCTCCACTTT.